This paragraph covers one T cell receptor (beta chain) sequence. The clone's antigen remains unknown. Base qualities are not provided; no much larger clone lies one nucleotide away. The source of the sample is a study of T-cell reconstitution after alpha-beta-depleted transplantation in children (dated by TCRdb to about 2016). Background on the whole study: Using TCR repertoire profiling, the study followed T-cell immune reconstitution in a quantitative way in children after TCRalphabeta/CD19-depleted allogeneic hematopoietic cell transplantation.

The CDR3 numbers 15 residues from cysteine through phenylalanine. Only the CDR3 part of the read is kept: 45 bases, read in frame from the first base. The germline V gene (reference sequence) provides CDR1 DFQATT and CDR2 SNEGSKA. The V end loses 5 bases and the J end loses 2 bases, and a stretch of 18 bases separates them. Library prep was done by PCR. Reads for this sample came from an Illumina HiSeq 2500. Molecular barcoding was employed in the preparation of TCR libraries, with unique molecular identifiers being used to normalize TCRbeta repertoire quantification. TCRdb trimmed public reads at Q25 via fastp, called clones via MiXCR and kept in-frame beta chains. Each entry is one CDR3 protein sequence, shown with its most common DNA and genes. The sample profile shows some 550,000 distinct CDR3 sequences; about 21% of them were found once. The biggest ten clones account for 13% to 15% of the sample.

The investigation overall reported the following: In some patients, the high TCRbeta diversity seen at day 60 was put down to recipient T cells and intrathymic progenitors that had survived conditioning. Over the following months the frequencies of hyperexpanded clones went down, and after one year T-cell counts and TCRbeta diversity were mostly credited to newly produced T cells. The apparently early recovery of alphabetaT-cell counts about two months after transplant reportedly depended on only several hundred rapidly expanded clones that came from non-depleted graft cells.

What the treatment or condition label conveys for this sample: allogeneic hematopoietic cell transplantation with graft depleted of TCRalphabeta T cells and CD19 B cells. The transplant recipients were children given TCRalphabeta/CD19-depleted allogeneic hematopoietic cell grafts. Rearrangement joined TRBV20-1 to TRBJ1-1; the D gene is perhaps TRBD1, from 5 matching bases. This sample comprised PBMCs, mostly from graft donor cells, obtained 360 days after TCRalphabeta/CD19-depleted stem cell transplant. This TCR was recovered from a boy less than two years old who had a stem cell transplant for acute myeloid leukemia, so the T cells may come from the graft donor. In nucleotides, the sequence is TGCAGTGCTGGAGGAGGGACCGCCGTTAACACTGAAGCTTTCTTT. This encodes CSAGGGTAVNTEAFF.